This T cell receptor (beta chain) was found in a study of shared clonotypes between healthy human individuals (dated by TCRdb to the early 2020s). In the study overall: The cohort comprised a couple of women and three men aged 18 to 49 years. Per donor, three plates each were used for CD4 naive and CD4 memory, two for CD8 naive, and one for CD8 memory. To estimate repertoire size and how much clonotype sharing occurs between individuals, the study deeply sequenced the blood TCR repertoires of about 5 healthy adults. Different laboratories and diverse techniques were used to prepare libraries and sequence TCR repertoires, to increase sequencing depth and limit assay-specific biases. Per donor, leukapheresis produced somewhere between about 0.9 and 9.5 billion PBMCs.

TCR CDR3 regions were amplified from genomic DNA by multiplex PCR using the deep immunoSEQ assay. For each cell subset, the extracted genomic DNA was distributed evenly across all wells of several immunoSEQ 96-well plates, and each plate served as one replicate. For sorted subsets, each replicate PCR was loaded with 200 ng genomic DNA, equivalent to 25,000 to 35,000 T cell genomes. Purified libraries were quantified with a Qubit 3.0 fluorometer, sized on a Bioanalyzer 2100, and re-quantified with the KAPA Library Quantification kit. A separate single-read 150-cycle Illumina NextSeq 550 flow cell was used to sequence each immunoSEQ 96-well plate. As for the authors' bioinformatics: Because only junctional sequences without quality scores were contained in the immunoSEQ output, filtering matching that applied to full-length reads could not be performed. To assign V/J genes and CDR3, sequences were annotated using PyIR, a Python wrapper for IgBLAST v1.9, with IMGT germline references. Reads with weak V/J assignments (E-value above 1e-6), missing CDR3, stop codons, out-of-frame junctions, or ambiguous translated residues were removed. V3J clonotypes were defined as sequences sharing the same inferred V gene, J gene, and CDR3 amino acid sequence. Percentage overlap between repertoires was computed as shared unique clonotypes divided by the size of the smaller repertoire. Three approaches were used to assess repertoire richness: RTK rarefaction, the Chao1 estimator, and Recon v2.1 estimates of unobserved clonotypes. Generation probabilities for all TCRbeta clonotypes obtained by the gDNA method from a few donors were computed using OLGA. TCRdb obtained this table from immuneACCESS and retained in-frame rearrangements with V and J assigned. These tables miss some clones; where compared with another copy, unresolved V genes account for less than half of the shortfall, and the remainder is unexplained. V and J calls and clone size are given by that table; D and trimming were obtained from the DNA. Within this sample are about 1,500,000 clones, with about 96% of them counted one time only. The top ten hold more than 0.9% of the sample.

Healthy HIV-negative adults with no recently reported acute infections or vaccinations were included as donors. Every donor was a Caucasian adult living in Nashville, Tennessee, USA. Magnetic negative selection was used to enrich CD4+ T cells, after which naive cells were positively selected on CD45RA and the negative fraction became the memory subset. Blood was obtained by leukapheresis, after which PBMCs were separated by Ficoll-Histopaque density gradient centrifugation and cryopreserved in liquid nitrogen vapor phase. Analytical flow cytometry was used to check the purity and quantity of every magnetically sorted T cell population. From each sorted fraction, genomic DNA was isolated and quantified by UV absorbance on a Nanodrop 2000c. Points on this clone: Its target antigen remains unknown. The sample holds no much larger clone one base away, and base qualities are not on file.

Overall results and qualifications from the work: Because the study included a small number of donors, the genetic and exposure-history diversity represented was limited. Sampling was restricted to blood, and TCR repertoires in tissue are likely to differ from TCR repertoires in blood. When several donors were compared, the shared fraction of clonotypes was about 5.5% for naive CD4, more than 3% for naive CD8, 2.3% for memory CD4, and less than 0.45% for memory CD8. Based on pairwise subsampling, the degree of clonotype sharing among donors was expected to be affected by sequencing depth. Incomplete sequencing was indicated by rarefaction of sorted-subset datasets, despite the large sequencing depth. Naive subsets generally had larger estimated clonotype richness than memory subsets. Clonotypes shared by all four sorted-subset donors showed higher generation probabilities than non-shared clonotypes.

V is reduced by 1 base and J by 4 bases, leaving a spacing of 8 bases between them. The CDR3 runs 13 amino acids, cysteine and phenylalanine included. The CDR3 DNA has 39 bases and is translated from base 1. CDR1 and CDR2, looked up from the germline V gene, are LGHNA and YSLEER. Sample: naive CD4+ T cells sorted from blood. The cell subset or site label on this specimen signifies: CD45RA+ positively selected. The chain is assembled from TRBV4-3 and TRBJ2-7, with no D gene named confidently. This clonotype was sampled from a man under 40 in good health. The sequenced DNA is TGCGCCAGCAGCCAAGTAGTAGGATACGAGCAGTACTTC. Its translation reads: CASSQVVGYEQYF.